This T cell receptor beta chain derives from a study of blood T cell repertoires in COVID-19. Whole-study context: The study drew acute and convalescent COVID-19 samples from the United States, Italy and Spain. The cDNA or gDNA used as material had been derived from T cells, B-cell-depleted T cells, or PBMCs.

Authors' processing steps: Counts of nucleated cells, estimated from reference gene primer amplification, were obtained. Produced via immunoSEQ multiplex PCR; TCRdb's table is partial and in-frame only. That table gives V, J and clone size, and the DNA gave D and trimming. The repertoire holds roughly 59,000 clones, around 88% seen once, with roughly 6% in the top ten. The length of the CDR3 is 15 residues. The germline gives CDR1 SGDLS, CDR2 YYNGEE. After removal of 2 bases from V and 8 bases from J, the junction contained 6 bases not matched to a gene. This clone was seen just once. The sequence was obtained from a human donor in a cohort sampled during active COVID-19. The genes are TRBV9 and TRBJ1-6, with 8 bases that match TRBD1. Sequences were obtained from peripheral blood. CDR3 amino acids: CASSVGQGVHSPLHF. The CDR3 nucleotides are TGTGCCAGCAGCGTCGGACAGGGAGTGCATTCACCCCTCCACTTT. Based on the CDR3 plus reference TRBV9 and TRBJ1-6, the full variable domain is DSGVTQTPKHLITATGQRVTLRCSPRSGDLSVYWYQQSLDQGLQFLIQYYNGEERAKGNILERFSAQQFPDLHSELNLSSLELGDSALYFCASSVGQGVHSPLHFGNGTRLTVT.